The sequence of this T cell receptor beta chain was determined in a study of CD8 T cells in ankylosing spondylitis. Whole-study findings and limits: Some of the motif variants had earlier been found in reactive arthritis patients' fluid and blood. Relatively rare in peripheral blood, disease-linked clones were also CD8+. It appeared that ankylosing spondylitis blood was characterized by a TCR beta motif of roughly 8 highly homologous variants. Matched ankylosing spondylitis synovial fluid reportedly showed significant enrichment of disease-linked clones.

Making use of molecular barcodes, quantitative 5'-RACE generated TCR beta libraries. TCRdb independently ran MiXCR on the 5' RACE reads; one entry per CDR3 protein. The table records approximately 520,000 distinct CDR3 sequences, roughly 5.2% of them present only once. CDR1 and CDR2 (germline): LGHNA, YSLEER. This CDR3 has 16 residues. V was shortened by 3 bases and J by 4 bases, with 13 bases between the two germline ends. The table lists this clonotype with a few counts. Antigen: not known. This clonotype was sampled from a male donor with ankylosing spondylitis. The specimen was blood, either unsorted or a sorted T cell fraction (not recorded which). The chain links TRBV4-3 to TRBJ2-6; TRBD2 is a possible D gene (7 bases). In DNA, the CDR3 is TGCGCCAGCAGCCATAGGGCGGGGGCCGGGGCCAACGTCCTGACTTTC. It specifies CASSHRAGAGANVLTF.